This T cell receptor (beta chain) was profiled in a study of blood T cell repertoires in COVID-19. Turning to the study itself: The United States, Italy and Spain were the sources of the acute and convalescent COVID-19 samples. T cells, B-cell-depleted T cells, or PBMCs supplied cDNA or gDNA.

From germline, CDR1 is SGHTA and CDR2 FQGNSA. The CDR3 loop spans 15 amino acids. With 1 base clipped from V and 8 bases from J, the junction kept 7 bases outside the gene matches. The Seattle site enrolled patients during active infection and followed them longitudinally. This clone was counted between two and nine times. Original analysis: Reference gene primer amplification gave estimated nucleated cell counts. This table comes from immunoSEQ multiplex PCR, and its TCRdb copy is limited to in-frame clones, with some not included. The D gene and trimming were derived from the DNA, and the V and J assignments and clone size from that table. The sample includes 250,000 to 300,000 clones, approximately 91% of them seen just once.

V gene TRBV7-2 combines with J gene TRBJ1-4, with 7 bases fitting TRBD1. The TCR originated in a woman under 40 with COVID-19, enrolled during active disease. Sequencing was done on a sample of peripheral blood. The CDR3 DNA follows: TGTGCCAGCAGCTTAGAGTCAGGGGGAGGCGAAAAACTGTTTTTT. It specifies CASSLESGGGEKLFF.